The 2 T cell receptor beta chains given below trace back to one sample, sequenced in a study of shared clonotypes between healthy human individuals. Sequencing used immunoSEQ multiplex PCR; TCRdb keeps in-frame clones, though not all of them. The sample includes 2 million to 3 million clones, more than 85% of them seen just once. The sample consisted of naive CD4+ T cells from PBMCs. Described subset: CD45RA+ positively selected. These receptor sequences come from a man aged 18 to 30 in good health. Some clones in this sample may be carry-over from other donors' samples.

J is TRBJ2-1 and V is TRBV7-3; 9 bases match TRBD2. V was pared by 0 bases and J by 8 bases, with 8 bases of the junction left unmatched. The germline V gene has CDR1 SGHTA and CDR2 FQGTGA. The CDR3 is made up of 16 amino acids. CDR3 nucleotides: TGTGCCAGCAGCTTAACTGGGCTCGGCGGGAGGGATGAGCAGTTCTTC. Translation gives CASSLTGLGGRDEQFF. The full variable domain, with the rest looked up from reference TRBV7-3 and TRBJ2-1, is GAGVSQTPSNKVTEKGKYVELRCDPISGHTALYWYRQSLGQGPEFLIYFQGTGAADDSGLPNDRFFAVRPEGSVSTLKIQRTERGDSAVYLCASSLTGLGGRDEQFFGPGTRLTVL.

This chain connects TRBV28 to TRBJ2-1; no firm D call. The CDR3 spans 13 residues. Between the trimmed V and J ends, which lost 8 bases and 0 bases, there was a span of 8 bases. Germline CDR1 and CDR2: MDHEN and SYDVKM. The CDR3 coding sequence is TGTGCCAGCCGGGCGACCTCCTACAATGAGCAGTTCTTC. Its protein is CASRATSYNEQFF.